Following are 8 T cell receptor beta chains from one sample sequenced in a study of shared clonotypes between healthy human individuals. Libraries were prepared by immunoSEQ multiplex PCR; TCRdb keeps only in-frame clonotypes and omits some of them. Of fewer than 400,000 clones listed, 74% were seen once; the top ten hold about 9.4%. Input material: memory CD4+ T cells sorted from blood. Subset described: CD45RA-negative fraction. All receptors come from a man aged 25 to 40 in good health.

The rearrangement joins TRBV11-1 to TRBJ1-2; 12 bases fit TRBD1. The germline V gene has CDR1 SGHAT and CDR2 FQDESV (reference sequence). CDR3 length: 14 residues. J gave up 6 bases and V 4 bases, and 3 bases lay outside the gene matches. CDR3 sequence (DNA): TGTGCCAGCAGCTCGGGACAGGGGGCGGATGGCTACACCTTC. It encodes CASSSGQGADGYTF.

The chain's CDR3 is CASVTGRGQPQHF. The DNA for the CDR3 is TGTGCCAGCGTAACAGGCAGGGGTCAGCCCCAGCATTTT. V is TRBV6-1 and J is TRBJ1-5; D may be TRBD1 (6 bases). Germline CDR1 reads MNHNS; CDR2 reads SASEGT. Trimming took 8 bases from V and 6 from J, leaving 14 bases between them. The CDR3 has 13 amino acids.

This clone was picked up one time. The V gene is TRBV6-1, the J gene TRBJ2-2, with D perhaps matching TRBD2 (5 bases). This CDR3 has 14 amino acids. The germline gives CDR1 MNHNS, CDR2 SASEGT. With 10 bases removed from V and 0 bases from J, the gap between germline ends came to 12 bases. The DNA of the CDR3 is TGTGCCACCACCGGGATTACGAACACCGGGGAGCTGTTTTTT. Residues: CATTGITNTGELFF.

This chain connects TRBV5-1 to TRBJ2-7, with 8 nucleotides matching TRBD2. The junction had 14 bases not matched to a gene; V was cut back by 5 bases and J by 4 bases. CDR1 is SGHRS and CDR2 is YFSETQ in the germline V gene. This CDR3 spans 16 amino acids. The CDR3 DNA sequence: TGCGCCAGCAGGTCCGGGACTAGTGGGTTGTTATACGAGCAGTACTTC. Residues: CASRSGTSGLLYEQYF. The whole variable domain, remainder taken from reference TRBV5-1 and TRBJ2-7, is KAGVTQTPRYLIKTRGQQVTLSCSPISGHRSVSWYQQTPGQGLQFLFEYFSETQRNKGNFPGRFSGRQFSNSRSEMNVSTLELGDSALYLCASRSGTSGLLYEQYFGPGTRLTVT.

The V call is TRBV5-6, the J call TRBJ2-7; 10 nucleotides line up with TRBD1. The CDR3 sequence is 15 residues long. With V trimmed by 4 bases and J by 5 bases, 9 bases remained unmatched. Germline CDR1 reads SGHDT; CDR2 reads YYEEEE. The CDR3 DNA follows: TGTGCCAGCAGCCCGGAGGGACAGGGGAAGCACGAGCAGTACTTC. It translates to CASSPEGQGKHEQYF.

The rearrangement uses TRBV20-1 and TRBJ1-1; D not certain. CDR1 is DFQATT, CDR2 SNEGSKA, per germline (reference sequence). Trimming removed 6 bases from V and 5 bases from J, with 10 bases in between. This CDR3 has 11 residues. CDR3 loop: CSADATTEAFF. The CDR3 DNA sequence: TGCAGTGCAGACGCCACGACTGAAGCTTTCTTT.

This clone has only one observation. The chain uses TRBV9 and TRBJ1-2; D call uncertain. The length of the CDR3 is 13 residues. Germline loops: CDR1 SGDLS, CDR2 YYNGEE. V shed 3 bases and J shed 7 bases, with 13 bases lying between them. CDR3 bases: TGTGCCAGCAGCGCAGTGTCGGTGGGTGGCTACACCTTC. Translating gives CASSAVSVGGYTF. The full variable domain, in which reference TRBV9 and TRBJ1-2 provide the parts outside the CDR3, is DSGVTQTPKHLITATGQRVTLRCSPRSGDLSVYWYQQSLDQGLQFLIQYYNGEERAKGNILERFSAQQFPDLHSELNLSSLELGDSALYFCASSAVSVGGYTFGSGTRLTVV.

This sequence joins TRBV6-5 and TRBJ1-3; D is unclear. Between the trimmed V and J ends, which lost 4 bases and 8 bases, there was a span of 15 bases. CDR3 length equals 14 residues. Germline V lookup: CDR1 MNHEY, CDR2 SVGAGI. CDR3 bases: TGTGCCAGCAGTTGGATACCCACCGGGGACACCATATATTTT. Residues: CASSWIPTGDTIYF.